This T cell receptor (beta chain) derives from a study of CD8 T cells in ankylosing spondylitis. Study-wide results and caveats: Apparently characteristic of ankylosing spondylitis blood was a TCR beta motif (under ten highly homologous variants). According to the report, clones linked to the disease were significantly enriched in matched synovial fluid samples taken from ankylosing spondylitis patients. With a CD8+ phenotype, disease-linked clones were relatively rare in peripheral blood.

This CDR3 is 15 amino acids long. V lost 3 bases and J 0 bases, leaving 9 bases between the germline ends. Looked up from germline, CDR1 is SEHNR and CDR2 is FQNEAQ (reference sequence). 5'-RACE, quantitative and with molecular barcodes, yielded the TCR beta libraries. One entry per CDR3 protein, called by TCRdb with MiXCR from the 5' RACE reads. The table has fewer than 550,000 distinct CDR3 sequences, less than 6% seen once. This clonotype was seen at least ten times. Antigen specificity is unknown. The chain has TRBV7-9 and TRBJ2-1; D ambiguous. Sequenced: blood, either unsorted or a sorted T cell fraction (not recorded which). The origin of this receptor is a male donor with ankylosing spondylitis. Here the CDR3 reads CASSFRGSSYNEQFF. For the CDR3, the DNA is TGTGCCAGCAGCTTCCGCGGAAGCTCCTACAATGAGCAGTTCTTC.